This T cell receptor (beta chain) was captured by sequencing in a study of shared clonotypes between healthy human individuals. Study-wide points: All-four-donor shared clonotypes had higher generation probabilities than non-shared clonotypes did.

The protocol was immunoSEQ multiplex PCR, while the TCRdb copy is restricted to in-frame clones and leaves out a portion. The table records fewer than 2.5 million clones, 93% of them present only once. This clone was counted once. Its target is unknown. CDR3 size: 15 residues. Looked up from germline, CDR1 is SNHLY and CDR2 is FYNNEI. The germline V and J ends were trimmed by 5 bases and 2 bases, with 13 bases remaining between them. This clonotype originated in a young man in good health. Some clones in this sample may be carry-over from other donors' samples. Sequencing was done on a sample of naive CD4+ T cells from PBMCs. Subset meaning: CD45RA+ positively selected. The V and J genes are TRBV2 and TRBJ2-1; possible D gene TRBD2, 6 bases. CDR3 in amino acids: CASSPAEGTYNEQFF. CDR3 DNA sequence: TGTGCCAGCAGTCCTGCGGAGGGAACCTACAATGAGCAGTTCTTC.